Following are 20 T cell receptor beta chains from one sample sequenced in a study of PD-L1 blockade in urothelial cancer. The time point was: pretreatment peripheral blood. TCRdb keeps only in-frame clones here, not all; method: immunoSEQ multiplex PCR. The sample lists over 30,000 clones; approximately 84% were seen once. The material sequenced was PBMCs, taken around atezolizumab (anti-PD-L1) treatment. These receptors were collected from a man aged 60 to 69 with urothelial cancer.

This clone has a count of ten or more. The CDR3 DNA reads TGTGCCAGCTTCGAGGCGGGGGGGACCCAGTACTTC. Its translation is CASFEAGGTQYF. The gene calls are TRBV18 and TRBJ2-5; 8 nucleotides line up with TRBD2. Germline V gene sequence: CDR1 KGHSH, CDR2 LQKENI. With V trimmed by 7 bases and J by 7 bases, 5 bases remained unmatched. The CDR3 covers 12 residues.

This clone was recorded a few times. The chain uses TRBV11-3 and TRBJ1-1, with 7 bases lining up with TRBD1. Germline lookup yields CDR1 SGHNT and CDR2 YENEEA. V trimming: 5 bases; J trimming: 6 bases; junction bases outside the gene matches: 9. The CDR3 sequence is 14 residues long. CDR3 region: CASSRNRDSSEAFF. The CDR3 nucleotides are TGTGCCAGCAGCCGCAACCGGGACAGCTCTGAAGCTTTCTTT.

This chain uses TRBV11-2 with TRBJ1-3; no clear D gene. Germline CDR1 SGHAT, CDR2 FQNNGV. The CDR3 totals 12 residues. The ends were cut back, 2 bases at V and 7 bases at J, with 6 bases in the middle. The CDR3 DNA reads as TGTGCCAGCAGCTTAAATCGGAACACCATATATTTT. Protein: CASSLNRNTIYF.

This sequence joins TRBV9 and TRBJ1-3; no clear D. This CDR3 contains 15 residues. In germline, CDR1 is SGDLS, CDR2 YYNGEE. Trimming removed 3 bases from V and 0 bases from J, with 10 bases in between. CDR3 sequence: CASSATPVSGNTIYF. For the CDR3, the DNA is TGTGCCAGCAGCGCCACCCCGGTCTCTGGAAACACCATATATTTT.

This clone is a singleton in its sample. This chain links TRBV4-1 with TRBJ2-1; 9 bases fit TRBD2. Germline V CDR1 and CDR2: MGHRA, YSYEKL. V was clipped by 0 bases and J by 3 bases; unmatched bases: 12. The CDR3 consists of 19 residues. The CDR3 region is CASSQDFGPGTSFYNEQFF. CDR3 in DNA: TGCGCCAGCAGCCAAGATTTTGGGCCCGGGACTAGCTTCTACAATGAGCAGTTCTTC.

The chain combines TRBV7-2 with TRBJ2-6, with D possibly TRBD1 on 6 matching bases. In germline, CDR1 is SGHTA, CDR2 FQGNSA. CDR3 length equals 14 residues. Trimming took 6 bases from V and 14 from J, leaving 20 bases between them. The chain's CDR3 is CASRLDRSQNILTF. In nucleotides, the CDR3 is TGTGCCAGCAGACTCGACAGGTCTCAAAATATCCTGACTTTC.

This rearrangement joins TRBV5-1 to TRBJ2-1; TRBD2 aligns across 9 bases. This CDR3 is built from 14 residues. CDR1 and CDR2 from the germline V gene are SGHRS and YFSETQ. Losses at the gene ends were 4 bases for V and 10 bases for J; bases not matched to a gene: 9. The CDR3 coding sequence is TGCGCCAGCAGCCAGGGGCGGGAGGGAGGAGAGCAGTTCTTC. It translates to CASSQGREGGEQFF.

Comment on this clone: A junction boundary mismatches the germline segment, possibly from a read error. The chain has TRBV7-7 and TRBJ2-7, with 10 bases identical to TRBD1. This CDR3 has 15 amino acids. CDR1 is SSHAT and CDR2 is FNYEAQ in the germline V gene (reference sequence). The CDR3 DNA reads as TGTGCTAGCAGCAGCTCCGGGACAGGGGAGAACGAGCAGTACTTC. It is translated as CASSSSGTGENEQYF. The whole variable domain, filled in from reference TRBV7-7 and TRBJ2-7, reads GAGVSQSPRYKVTKRGQDVTLRCDPISSHATLYWYQQALGQGPEFLTYFNYEAQPDKSGLPSDRFSAERPEGSISTLTIQRTEQRDSAMYRCASSSSGTGENEQYFGPGTRLTVT.

The V call is TRBV7-9, the J call TRBJ2-5; 13 bases match TRBD2. V lost 9 bases and J lost 5; bases outside the gene matches: 12. Germline-derived CDR1 and CDR2 are SEHNR and FQNEAQ (reference sequence). The CDR3 is 16 residues long. The CDR3 reads CASTLVGLAGAETQYF. The CDR3 region has the DNA TGTGCCAGTACCTTAGTCGGACTAGCGGGGGCGGAGACCCAGTACTTC.

The rearrangement joins TRBV11-2 to TRBJ2-7; 13 nucleotides match TRBD2. In germline, CDR1 is SGHAT, CDR2 FQNNGV. The CDR3 contains 19 residues. Losses at the gene ends were 6 bases for V and 0 bases for J; bases not matched to a gene: 14. The CDR3 loop is CASSFTGTSGIISSYEQYF. The DNA of the CDR3 is TGTGCCAGCAGTTTTACCGGGACTAGCGGGATCATAAGCTCCTACGAGCAGTACTTC.

The chain couples TRBV6-5 to TRBJ1-5; 8 positions match TRBD1. CDR3 size: 15 residues. The V gene end was trimmed by 5 bases and the J gene end by 7 bases; junction bases not matched to a gene: 10. Germline V lookup: CDR1 MNHEY, CDR2 SVGAGI. The CDR3: CASSLNRGQDQPQHF. DNA of the CDR3: TGTGCCAGCAGTCTCAACAGGGGACAGGACCAGCCCCAGCATTTT.

This clone came up a few times. V is TRBV14 and J is TRBJ1-6, with D unclear. Germline V gene lookup returns CDR1 SGHDN and CDR2 FVKESK. The CDR3 runs 19 residues. V was trimmed by 0 bases and J by 2 bases, leaving 17 bases between them. The CDR3 loop is CASSQDLVEGAAYNSPLHF. CDR3 DNA sequence: TGTGCCAGCAGCCAAGATCTGGTTGAGGGCGCGGCCTATAATTCACCCCTCCACTTT.

This clone was detected only once. V usage is TRBV16 and J usage is TRBJ1-1; D possibly corresponds to TRBD1 (5 bases). The V end lost 6 bases, the J end lost 0 bases, and 17 bases lay between the germline ends. This CDR3 comprises 16 residues. Per germline, CDR1 KGHSY and CDR2 FQNENV. CDR3 residues: CASSSRQGPMNTEAFF. CDR3 DNA sequence: TGTGCCAGCAGTTCGAGGCAGGGTCCCATGAACACTGAAGCTTTCTTT.

This rearrangement joins TRBV9 to TRBJ2-1; TRBD2 matches 7 bases. The junction had 8 bases not matched to a gene; V was cut back by 0 bases and J by 8 bases. The CDR3 has 15 residues. Germline V gives CDR1 SGDLS, CDR2 YYNGEE. The DNA of the CDR3 is TGTGCCAGCAGCGTAGCCGCGGGAGCTTGGTATGAGCAGTTCTTC. Amino acid sequence: CASSVAAGAWYEQFF.

This clone was recorded once. This sequence joins TRBV6-5 and TRBJ2-7; 7 bases align to TRBD1. V lost 10 bases to trimming and J lost 2 bases; unmatched junction nucleotides: 11. This CDR3 contains 14 residues. Germline CDR1 reads MNHEY; CDR2 reads SVGAGI. CDR3 in amino acids: CATSTPGQTYEQYF. The CDR3 region has the DNA TGTGCCACCTCCACACCGGGACAGACCTACGAGCAGTACTTC.

This sequence joins TRBV5-6 and TRBJ2-1; D perhaps matches TRBD2 (6 bases). In germline, CDR1 is SGHDT, CDR2 YYEEEE. CDR3 length: 15 amino acids. With 1 base removed from V and 5 bases from J, the gap between germline ends came to 13 bases. CDR3 sequence (DNA): TGTGCCAGCAGCTTGACGGTAGCGGATAACAATGAGCAGTTCTTC. Protein sequence: CASSLTVADNNEQFF.

The chain is built from TRBV7-2 and TRBJ1-1, with a tentative D call TRBD1 (6 bases). Trimming pared 4 bases from V and 5 bases from J, leaving 14 bases between. This CDR3 is built from 14 residues. The germline gives CDR1 SGHTA, CDR2 FQGNSA. The CDR3 bases are TGTGCCAGCAGCTCTTACGGGGGGCGAACTGAAGCTTTCTTT. This codes for CASSSYGGRTEAFF.

The rearrangement uses TRBV6-1 and TRBJ1-3; no firm D call. Trimming removed 6 bases from V and 0 bases from J, with 12 bases in between. The V gene's germline CDR1 is MNHNS and CDR2 SASEGT. This CDR3 spans 15 amino acids. The chain's CDR3 is CASRAIDFSGNTIYF. In nucleotides, the CDR3 is TGTGCCAGCAGGGCTATTGACTTCTCTGGAAACACCATATATTTT.

CDR3 residues: CASRRDRGYTGQYF. The CDR3, as DNA: TGTGCCAGCAGACGGGACAGGGGATATACGGGGCAGTACTTC. The genes are TRBV6-5 and TRBJ2-7, with TRBD1 matching over 10 bases. Germline assignment: CDR1 MNHEY and CDR2 SVGAGI. This CDR3 has 14 residues. The V gene end was trimmed by 6 bases and the J gene end by 9 bases; junction bases not matched to a gene: 11.

The chain uses TRBV7-8 and TRBJ1-1; 7 bases align to TRBD1. Germline CDR1 and CDR2: SGHVS and FQNEAQ. The CDR3 is made up of 14 amino acids. V gave up 1 base and J gave up 3 bases; unmatched junction bases: 2. CDR3: CASSLEQGYTEAFF. In nucleotides, the CDR3 is TGTGCCAGCAGCTTAGAACAGGGGTACACTGAAGCTTTCTTT.